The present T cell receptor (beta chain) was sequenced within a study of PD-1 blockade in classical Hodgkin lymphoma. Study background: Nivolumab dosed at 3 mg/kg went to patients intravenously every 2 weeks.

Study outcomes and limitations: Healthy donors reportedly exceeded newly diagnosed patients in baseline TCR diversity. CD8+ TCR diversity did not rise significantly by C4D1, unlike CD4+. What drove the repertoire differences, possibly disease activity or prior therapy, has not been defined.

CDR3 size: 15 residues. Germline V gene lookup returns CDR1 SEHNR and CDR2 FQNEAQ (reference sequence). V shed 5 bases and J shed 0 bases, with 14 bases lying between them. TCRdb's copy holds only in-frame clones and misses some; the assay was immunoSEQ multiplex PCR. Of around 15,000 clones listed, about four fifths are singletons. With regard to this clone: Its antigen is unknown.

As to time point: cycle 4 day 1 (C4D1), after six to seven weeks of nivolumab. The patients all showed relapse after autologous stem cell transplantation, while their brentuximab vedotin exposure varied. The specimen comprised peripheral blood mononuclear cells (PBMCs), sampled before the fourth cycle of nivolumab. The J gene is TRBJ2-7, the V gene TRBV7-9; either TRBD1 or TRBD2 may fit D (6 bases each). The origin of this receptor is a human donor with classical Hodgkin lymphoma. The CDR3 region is CASSPDGGSSYEQYF. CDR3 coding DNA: TGTGCCAGCAGCCCCGACGGGGGCAGCTCCTACGAGCAGTACTTC. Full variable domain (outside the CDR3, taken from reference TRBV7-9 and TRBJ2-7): DTGVSQNPRHKITKRGQNVTFRCDPISEHNRLYWYRQTLGQGPEFLTYFQNEAQLEKSRLLSDRFSAERPKGSFSTLEIQRTEQGDSAMYLCASSPDGGSSYEQYFGPGTRLTVT.